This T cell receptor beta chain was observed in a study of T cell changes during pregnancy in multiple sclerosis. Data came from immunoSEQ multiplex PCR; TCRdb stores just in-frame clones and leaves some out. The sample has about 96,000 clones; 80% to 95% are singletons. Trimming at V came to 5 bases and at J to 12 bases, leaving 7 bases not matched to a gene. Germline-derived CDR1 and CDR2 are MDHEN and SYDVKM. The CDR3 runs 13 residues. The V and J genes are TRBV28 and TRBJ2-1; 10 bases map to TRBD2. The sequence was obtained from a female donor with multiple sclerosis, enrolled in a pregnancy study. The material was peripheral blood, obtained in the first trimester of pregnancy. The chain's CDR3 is CASSPRAGGPQFF. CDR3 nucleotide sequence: TGTGCCAGCAGTCCCCGAGCGGGAGGGCCGCAGTTCTTC.